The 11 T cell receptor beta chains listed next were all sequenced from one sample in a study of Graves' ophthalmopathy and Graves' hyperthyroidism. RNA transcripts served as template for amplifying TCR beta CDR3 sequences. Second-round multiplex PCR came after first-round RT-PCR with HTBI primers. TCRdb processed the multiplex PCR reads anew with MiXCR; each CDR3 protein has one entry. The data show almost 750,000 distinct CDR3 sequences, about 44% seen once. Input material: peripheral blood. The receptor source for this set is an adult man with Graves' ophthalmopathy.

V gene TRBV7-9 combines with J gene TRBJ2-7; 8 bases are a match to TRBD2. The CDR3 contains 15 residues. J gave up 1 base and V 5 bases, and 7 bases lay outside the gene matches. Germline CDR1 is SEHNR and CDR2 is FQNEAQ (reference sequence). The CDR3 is CASSGAGGLSYEQYF. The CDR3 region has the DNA TGTGCCAGCAGCGGCGCGGGGGGCTTGTCCTACGAGCAGTACTTC.

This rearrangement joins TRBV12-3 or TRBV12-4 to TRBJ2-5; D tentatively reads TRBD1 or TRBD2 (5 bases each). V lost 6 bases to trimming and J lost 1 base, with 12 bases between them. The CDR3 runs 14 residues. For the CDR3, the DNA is TGTGCCAGCAGCCCGGGACGTACCCAAGAGACCCAGTACTTC. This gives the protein CASSPGRTQETQYF.

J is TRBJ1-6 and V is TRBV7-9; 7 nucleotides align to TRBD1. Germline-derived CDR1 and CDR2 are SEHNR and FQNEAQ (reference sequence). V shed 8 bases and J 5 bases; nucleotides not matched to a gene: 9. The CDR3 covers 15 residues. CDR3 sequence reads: CASSPRDSDNSPLHF. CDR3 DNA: TGTGCCAGCTCACCTAGGGACAGCGATAATTCACCCCTCCACTTT.

The CDR3 loop is CASSVRQGAGGSNQPQHF. The CDR3 DNA reads TGTGCCAGTAGTGTTCGACAGGGGGCTGGGGGTAGCAATCAGCCCCAGCATTTT. The genes are TRBV19 and TRBJ1-5, with 10 bases matching TRBD1. The CDR3 extends over 18 amino acids. Trimming removed 5 bases from V and 0 bases from J; junction bases left unmatched: 10. The germline V gene has CDR1 LNHDA and CDR2 SQIVND (reference sequence). The whole variable domain, remainder taken from reference TRBV19 and TRBJ1-5, is DGGITQSPKYLFRKEGQNVTLSCEQNLNHDAMYWYRQDPGQGLRLIYYSQIVNDFQKGDIAEGYSVSREKKESFPLTVTSAQKNPTAFYLCASSVRQGAGGSNQPQHFGDGTRLSIL.

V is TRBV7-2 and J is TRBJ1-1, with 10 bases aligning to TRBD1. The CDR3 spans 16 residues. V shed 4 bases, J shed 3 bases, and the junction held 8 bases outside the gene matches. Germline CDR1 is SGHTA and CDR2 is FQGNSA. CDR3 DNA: TGTGCCAGCAGCTCCGGGACAGGGGATTGGGACACTGAAGCTTTCTTT. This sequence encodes CASSSGTGDWDTEAFF.

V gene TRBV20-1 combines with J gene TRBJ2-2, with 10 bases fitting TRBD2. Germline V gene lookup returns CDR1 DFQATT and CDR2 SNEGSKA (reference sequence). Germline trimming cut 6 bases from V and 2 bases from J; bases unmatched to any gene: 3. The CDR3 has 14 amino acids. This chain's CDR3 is CSAGTSVNTGELFF. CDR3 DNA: TGCAGTGCCGGGACTAGCGTAAACACCGGGGAGCTGTTTTTT.

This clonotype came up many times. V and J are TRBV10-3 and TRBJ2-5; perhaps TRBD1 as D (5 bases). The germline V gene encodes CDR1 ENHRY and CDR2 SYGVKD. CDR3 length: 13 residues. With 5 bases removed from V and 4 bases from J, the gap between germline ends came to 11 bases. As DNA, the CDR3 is TGTGCCATCAGTTCGACAGAGTTAGAGACCCAGTACTTC. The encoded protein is CAISSTELETQYF.

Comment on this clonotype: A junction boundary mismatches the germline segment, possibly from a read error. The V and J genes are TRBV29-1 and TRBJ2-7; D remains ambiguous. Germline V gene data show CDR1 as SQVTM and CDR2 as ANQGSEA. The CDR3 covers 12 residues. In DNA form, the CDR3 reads TGTGCCTGGAGCGTACATTCCTACGAGCAGTACTTC. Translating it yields CAWSVHSYEQYF.

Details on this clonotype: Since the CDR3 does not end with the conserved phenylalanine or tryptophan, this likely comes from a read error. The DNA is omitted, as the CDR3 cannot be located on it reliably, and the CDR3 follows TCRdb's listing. This CDR3 is CASRGDGGWV. This chain uses TRBV7-9 with TRBJ2-6; the D segment call TRBD1 is taken from the table without a DNA check. Germline assignment: CDR1 SEHNR and CDR2 FQNEAQ (reference sequence). The CDR3 is 10 residues long, ends included.

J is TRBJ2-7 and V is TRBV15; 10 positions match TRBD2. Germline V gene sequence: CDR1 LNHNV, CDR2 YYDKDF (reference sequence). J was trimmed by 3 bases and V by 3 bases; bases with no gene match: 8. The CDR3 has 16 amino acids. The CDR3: CATSSAPGTSVYEQYF. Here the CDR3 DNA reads TGTGCCACCAGCAGTGCGCCCGGGACTAGCGTCTACGAGCAGTACTTC.

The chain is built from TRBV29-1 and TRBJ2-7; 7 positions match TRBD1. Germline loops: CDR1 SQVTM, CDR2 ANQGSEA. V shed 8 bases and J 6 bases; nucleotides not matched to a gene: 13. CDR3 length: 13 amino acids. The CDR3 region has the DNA TGCAGCTCACCAGAGACAGGGACCCCCGAGCAGTACTTC. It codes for CSSPETGTPEQYF.